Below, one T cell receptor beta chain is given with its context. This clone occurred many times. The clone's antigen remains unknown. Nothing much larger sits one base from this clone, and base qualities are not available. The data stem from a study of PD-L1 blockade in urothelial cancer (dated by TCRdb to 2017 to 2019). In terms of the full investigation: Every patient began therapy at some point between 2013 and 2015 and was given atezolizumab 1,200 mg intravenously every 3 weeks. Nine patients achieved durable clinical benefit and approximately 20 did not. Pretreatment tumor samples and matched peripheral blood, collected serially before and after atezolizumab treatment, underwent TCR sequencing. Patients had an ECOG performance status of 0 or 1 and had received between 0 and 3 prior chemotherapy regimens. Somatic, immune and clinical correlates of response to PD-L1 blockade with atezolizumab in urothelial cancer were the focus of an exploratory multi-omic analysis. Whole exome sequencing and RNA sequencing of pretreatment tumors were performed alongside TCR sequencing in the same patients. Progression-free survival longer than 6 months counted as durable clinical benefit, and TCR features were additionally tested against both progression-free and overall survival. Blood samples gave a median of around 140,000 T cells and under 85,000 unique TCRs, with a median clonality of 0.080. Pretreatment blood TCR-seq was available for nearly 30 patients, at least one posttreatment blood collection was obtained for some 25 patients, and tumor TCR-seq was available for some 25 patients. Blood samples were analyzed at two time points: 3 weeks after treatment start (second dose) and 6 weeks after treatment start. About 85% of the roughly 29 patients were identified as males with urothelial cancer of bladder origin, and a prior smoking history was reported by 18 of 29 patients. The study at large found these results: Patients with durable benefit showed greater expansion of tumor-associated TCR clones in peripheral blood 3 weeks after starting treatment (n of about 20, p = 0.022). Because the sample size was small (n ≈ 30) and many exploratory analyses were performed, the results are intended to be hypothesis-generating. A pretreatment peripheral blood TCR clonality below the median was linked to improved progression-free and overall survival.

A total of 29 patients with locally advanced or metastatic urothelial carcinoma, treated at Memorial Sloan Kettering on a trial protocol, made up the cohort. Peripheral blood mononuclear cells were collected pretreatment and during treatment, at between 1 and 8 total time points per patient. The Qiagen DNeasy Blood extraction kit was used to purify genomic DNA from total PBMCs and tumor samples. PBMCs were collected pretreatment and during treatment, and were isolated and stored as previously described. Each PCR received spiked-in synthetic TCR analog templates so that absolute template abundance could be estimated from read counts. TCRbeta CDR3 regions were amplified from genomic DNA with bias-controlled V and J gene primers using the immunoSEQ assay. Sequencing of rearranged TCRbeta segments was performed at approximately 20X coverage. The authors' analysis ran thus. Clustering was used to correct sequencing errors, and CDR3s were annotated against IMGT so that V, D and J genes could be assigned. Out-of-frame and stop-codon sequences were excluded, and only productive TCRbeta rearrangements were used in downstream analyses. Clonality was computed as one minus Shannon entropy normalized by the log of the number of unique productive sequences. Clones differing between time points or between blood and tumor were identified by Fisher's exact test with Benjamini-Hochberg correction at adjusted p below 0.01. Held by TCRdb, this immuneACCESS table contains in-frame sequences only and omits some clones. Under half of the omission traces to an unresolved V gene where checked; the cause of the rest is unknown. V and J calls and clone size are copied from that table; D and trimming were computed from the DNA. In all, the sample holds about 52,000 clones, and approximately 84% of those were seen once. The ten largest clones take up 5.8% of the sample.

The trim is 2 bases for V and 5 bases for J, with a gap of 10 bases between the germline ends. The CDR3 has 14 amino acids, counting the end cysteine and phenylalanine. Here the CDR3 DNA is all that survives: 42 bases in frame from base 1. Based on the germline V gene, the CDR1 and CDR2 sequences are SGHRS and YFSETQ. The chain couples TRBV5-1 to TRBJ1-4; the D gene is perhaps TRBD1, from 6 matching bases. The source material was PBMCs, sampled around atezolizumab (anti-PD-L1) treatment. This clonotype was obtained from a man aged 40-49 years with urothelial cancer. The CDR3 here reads CASSFGDKNEKLFF. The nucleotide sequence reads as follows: TGCGCCAGCAGCTTCGGGGACAAGAATGAAAAACTGTTTTTT.